These T cell receptor beta chains were read from a single sample in a study of CD8+ T cells in alopecia areata. The method was immunoSEQ multiplex PCR; TCRdb's version includes in-frame clones alone and lacks a portion of them. The sample yields about 190,000 clones, about 60% seen once. The source was CD8+ T cells sorted from blood, collected at week 24, from a patient treated with tofacitinib. These receptors all come from a human donor with alopecia areata. The CDR3 runs from the conserved cysteine through the conserved F or W. Each record gives: J gene, clone size, D gene, V gene, CDR3 protein, CDR3 DNA. The D gene is left open where the match is weak. Clone sizes are given selectively: once, few, many, or a class where the clone is expanded.

j_call: TRBJ2-7
clone_size: few
d_call: .
v_call: TRBV29-1
cdr3_aa: CSVLTGTSYEQYF
cdr3_nt: TGCAGCGTTCTAACAGGAACGAGCTACGAGCAGTACTTC

j_call: TRBJ2-3
clone_size: .
d_call: TRBD2
v_call: TRBV4-1
cdr3_aa: CASMTSGAVTDTQYF
cdr3_nt: TGCGCCAGTATGACTAGCGGGGCCGTAACAGATACGCAGTATTTT

j_call: TRBJ2-3
clone_size: .
d_call: .
v_call: TRBV30
cdr3_aa: CAWSVLERETGATQYF
cdr3_nt: TGTGCCTGGAGTGTACTGGAACGGGAGACTGGGGCTACGCAGTATTTT

j_call: TRBJ2-5
clone_size: few
d_call: .
v_call: TRBV7-6
cdr3_aa: CASSLGSQETQYF
cdr3_nt: TGTGCCAGCAGCTTAGGCTCTCAAGAGACCCAGTACTTC

j_call: TRBJ1-3
clone_size: few
d_call: TRBD1
v_call: TRBV5-1
cdr3_aa: CASSQTGAGNTIYF
cdr3_nt: TGCGCCAGCAGCCAGACAGGGGCTGGAAACACCATATATTTT

j_call: TRBJ2-1
clone_size: few
d_call: TRBD2
v_call: TRBV9
cdr3_aa: CASSPDLGTTNEQFF
cdr3_nt: TGTGCCAGCAGCCCAGACTTGGGGACTACCAATGAGCAGTTCTTC

j_call: TRBJ1-2
clone_size: .
d_call: .
v_call: TRBV30
cdr3_aa: CAWSVRGKVGGYTF
cdr3_nt: TGTGCCTGGAGTGTACGCGGAAAGGTCGGTGGCTACACCTTC

j_call: TRBJ2-4
clone_size: .
d_call: .
v_call: TRBV2
cdr3_aa: CASTVEQPAPKNIQYF
cdr3_nt: TGTGCCAGCACCGTTGAGCAACCGGCACCAAAAAACATTCAGTACTTC

j_call: TRBJ2-7
clone_size: .
d_call: TRBD1
v_call: TRBV5-1
cdr3_aa: CASSLGQGNSYEQYF
cdr3_nt: TGCGCCAGCAGCTTGGGACAGGGGAACTCCTACGAGCAGTACTTC

j_call: TRBJ2-5
clone_size: .
d_call: .
v_call: TRBV5-4
cdr3_aa: CASSLEWGAGMETQYF
cdr3_nt: TGTGCCAGCAGCTTGGAATGGGGTGCAGGGATGGAGACCCAGTACTTC

j_call: TRBJ1-1
clone_size: few
d_call: TRBD1
v_call: TRBV10-3
cdr3_aa: CAIRAPRQGKHEAFF
cdr3_nt: TGTGCCATCAGGGCCCCCAGACAGGGCAAACACGAGGCTTTCTTT

j_call: TRBJ1-5
clone_size: .
d_call: TRBD1
v_call: TRBV12-5
cdr3_aa: CASAQLTGGNQPQHF
cdr3_nt: TGTGCTAGTGCCCAGTTAACAGGGGGCAATCAGCCCCAGCATTTT

j_call: TRBJ1-1
clone_size: .
d_call: TRBD1
v_call: TRBV27
cdr3_aa: CASSPGQGLDTEAFF
cdr3_nt: TGTGCCAGCAGTCCTGGACAGGGGCTGGACACTGAAGCTTTCTTT

j_call: TRBJ2-1
clone_size: few
d_call: .
v_call: TRBV6-1
cdr3_aa: CATIGGGSKGNEQFF
cdr3_nt: TGTGCCACCATAGGGGGAGGATCCAAGGGGAATGAGCAGTTCTTC

j_call: TRBJ1-5
clone_size: .
d_call: .
v_call: TRBV5-6
cdr3_aa: CASSRWADQPQHF
cdr3_nt: TGTGCCAGCAGCCGGTGGGCAGATCAGCCCCAGCATTTT

j_call: TRBJ2-1
clone_size: .
d_call: TRBD2
v_call: TRBV7-9
cdr3_aa: CASSFSTSGEQFF
cdr3_nt: TGTGCCAGCAGCTTCTCGACTAGCGGGGAGCAGTTCTTC

j_call: TRBJ2-3
clone_size: .
d_call: .
v_call: TRBV2
cdr3_aa: CASSEWPDSTDTQYF
cdr3_nt: TGTGCCAGCAGTGAATGGCCTGATAGCACAGATACGCAGTATTTT

j_call: TRBJ2-7
clone_size: .
d_call: TRBD1
v_call: TRBV5-6
cdr3_aa: CASSGTEDYEQYF
cdr3_nt: TGTGCCAGCTCCGGGACAGAAGATTACGAGCAGTACTTC

j_call: TRBJ2-5
clone_size: once
d_call: .
v_call: TRBV20-1
cdr3_aa: CSVFEETQYF
cdr3_nt: TGCAGTGTATTCGAAGAGACCCAGTACTTC

j_call: TRBJ2-7
clone_size: once
d_call: .
v_call: TRBV30
cdr3_aa: CAWMMTHSPYEQYF
cdr3_nt: TGTGCCTGGATGATGACGCACTCACCCTACGAGCAGTACTTC

j_call: TRBJ1-4
clone_size: .
d_call: .
v_call: TRBV5-1
cdr3_aa: CASSVNDVEKLFF
cdr3_nt: TGTGCCAGCAGCGTGAATGATGTAGAAAAACTGTTTTTT

j_call: TRBJ2-5
clone_size: .
d_call: .
v_call: TRBV27
cdr3_aa: CASSLSVGGLETQYF
cdr3_nt: TGTGCCAGCAGTTTATCGGTTGGCGGGCTCGAGACCCAGTACTTC

j_call: TRBJ1-5
clone_size: .
d_call: .
v_call: TRBV2
cdr3_aa: CASSEKLGHQPQHF
cdr3_nt: TGTGCCAGCAGTGAAAAGCTTGGGCATCAGCCCCAGCATTTT

j_call: TRBJ1-3
clone_size: many
d_call: .
v_call: TRBV7-8
cdr3_aa: CASSNPFQSSGNTIYF
cdr3_nt: TGTGCCAGCAGCAACCCCTTCCAGAGCTCTGGAAACACCATATATTTT

j_call: TRBJ2-5
clone_size: many
d_call: .
v_call: TRBV11-2
cdr3_aa: CASSLGRPWGGETQYF
cdr3_nt: TGTGCCAGCAGCTTAGGGCGGCCCTGGGGCGGGGAGACCCAGTACTTC

j_call: TRBJ2-2
clone_size: .
d_call: .
v_call: TRBV2
cdr3_aa: CASNAATGELFF
cdr3_nt: TGTGCCAGCAACGCTGCTACCGGGGAGCTGTTTTTT

j_call: TRBJ1-1
clone_size: .
d_call: .
v_call: TRBV7-9
cdr3_aa: CASSYPLAGSAEAFF
cdr3_nt: TGTGCCAGCAGCTACCCCTTGGCAGGGTCGGCTGAAGCTTTCTTT

j_call: TRBJ1-3
clone_size: .
d_call: TRBD1
v_call: TRBV5-6
cdr3_aa: CASSLGDRGSGNTIYF
cdr3_nt: TGTGCCAGCAGCTTGGGGGACAGGGGATCTGGAAACACCATATATTTT

j_call: TRBJ1-2
clone_size: few
d_call: .
v_call: TRBV27
cdr3_aa: CASSLRVDYGYTF
cdr3_nt: TGTGCCAGCAGTTTAAGGGTGGACTATGGCTACACCTTC